One and the same sample provided the 21 T cell receptor beta chains below, sequenced in a study of blood T cell repertoires in COVID-19. The data were produced by immunoSEQ multiplex PCR, yet TCRdb's version contains in-frame clones alone and is incomplete. The table lists under 45,000 clones, roughly 80% of them singletons, with around 3.2% in the top ten. Sequencing was carried out using peripheral blood. Source of these receptors: a man in his 70s with COVID-19, enrolled during active disease.

The rearrangement links TRBV3-1 (or the pseudogene TRBV3-2) to TRBJ2-3, with 7 bases fitting TRBD2. The V and J ends lost 4 bases and 1 base, in that order; junction bases with no gene match: 8. CDR3 length: 16 amino acids. Germline lookup yields CDR1 LGHDT and CDR2 YNNKEL (reference sequence). The DNA of the CDR3 is TGTGCCAGCAGCCTCCGAACGAGCGGGGGCACAGATACGCAGTATTTT. It translates to CASSLRTSGGTDTQYF.

The chain carries TRBV11-2 and TRBJ2-5, with D maybe TRBD2 (6 bases). This CDR3 region has 14 residues. CDR1 is SGHAT and CDR2 is FQNNGV in the germline V gene. With 1 base removed from V and 4 bases from J, the gap between germline ends came to 10 bases. In DNA, the CDR3 is TGTGCCAGCAGCTTAGTTCTGGGGGGAGAGACCCAGTACTTC. It is translated as CASSLVLGGETQYF.

V gene TRBV27 combines with J gene TRBJ2-5, with 9 bases identical to TRBD1. The CDR3 runs to 16 residues. CDR1 and CDR2 from the germline V gene are MNHEY and SMNVEV (reference sequence). J gave up 1 base and V 3 bases, and 6 bases lay outside the gene matches. The CDR3 DNA sequence: TGTGCCAGCAGTTTTGGACAGGGGACGAGCCAAGAGACCCAGTACTTC. Encoded protein: CASSFGQGTSQETQYF.

The gene calls are TRBV5-4 and TRBJ2-5; TRBD2 matches at 13 bases. This CDR3 spans 15 amino acids. The V and J ends lost 1 base and 4 bases, in that order; junction bases with no gene match: 1. Germline V gene data show CDR1 as SGHNT and CDR2 as YYREEE (reference sequence). This CDR3 is CASSLRLAGGETQYF. CDR3 in DNA: TGTGCCAGCAGCTTGAGACTAGCGGGAGGAGAGACCCAGTACTTC.

The chain employs TRBV29-1 and TRBJ2-3, with 9 bases identical to TRBD1. The CDR3 runs to 13 residues. The germline V gene encodes CDR1 SQVTM and CDR2 ANQGSEA. The J segment lost 6 bases and the V segment lost 5 bases, leaving 6 bases of the junction unmatched. CDR3 coding DNA: TGCAGCGTTACGGGACAGGGAGTGGATACGCAGTATTTT. This translates into CSVTGQGVDTQYF.

The chain combines TRBV5-1 with TRBJ2-1; 8 nucleotides match TRBD1. J was trimmed by 5 bases and V by 4 bases; bases with no gene match: 5. Germline loops: CDR1 SGHRS, CDR2 YFSETQ. The CDR3 extends over 14 amino acids. CDR3 sequence reads: CASSHGQGNNEQFF. The CDR3 bases are TGCGCCAGCAGCCACGGACAGGGAAACAATGAGCAGTTCTTC. The variable domain in full, completed from reference TRBV5-1 and TRBJ2-1, reads KAGVTQTPRYLIKTRGQQVTLSCSPISGHRSVSWYQQTPGQGLQFLFEYFSETQRNKGNFPGRFSGRQFSNSRSEMNVSTLELGDSALYLCASSHGQGNNEQFFGPGTRLTVL.

The chain links TRBV24-1 to TRBJ2-7; possibly TRBD1 for D (6 bases). The germline V gene has CDR1 KGHDR and CDR2 SFDVKD. V was shortened by 4 bases and J by 6 bases, with 18 bases between the two germline ends. The CDR3 has 15 amino acids. CDR3 in DNA: TGTGCCACCAGTGACACAGGGATAGGTGTGGCCGAGCAGTACTTC. As protein: CATSDTGIGVAEQYF.

The chain recombines TRBV28 with TRBJ2-3; tentative D call: TRBD2 (5 bases). Trimming stripped 8 bases from V and 5 bases from J, with 11 bases between. Germline CDR1 is MDHEN and CDR2 is SYDVKM. The CDR3 has 12 residues. The CDR3 loop is CASDPRGDTQYF. The CDR3 DNA sequence: TGTGCCAGCGACCCCCGGGGAGATACGCAGTATTTT.

The chain carries TRBV7-2 and TRBJ2-1, with D perhaps matching TRBD1 (5 bases). The CDR3 runs 15 residues. Trimming pared 5 bases from V and 2 bases from J, leaving 13 bases between. The germline V gene encodes CDR1 SGHTA and CDR2 FQGNSA. The CDR3 sequence: CASSPLTETYNEQFF. The CDR3 DNA is TGTGCCAGCAGCCCGTTGACAGAGACCTACAATGAGCAGTTCTTC.

The chain uses TRBV7-2 and TRBJ1-1, with D unclear. This CDR3 spans 13 amino acids. Germline-derived CDR1 and CDR2 are SGHTA and FQGNSA. V gave up 5 bases and J gave up 3 bases, with 10 bases separating them. CDR3 sequence reads: CASSPLGHTEAFF. The CDR3, as DNA: TGTGCCAGCAGCCCCCTGGGCCACACTGAAGCTTTCTTT.

This clone has just one count. The CDR3 spells CASSHLEANEKLFF. The CDR3 coding sequence is TGTGCCAGCAGTCACCTGGAGGCTAATGAAAAACTGTTTTTT. The chain carries TRBV28 and TRBJ1-4, with D unresolved. Trimming shortened V by 5 bases and J by 3 bases, and 10 bases separated the two germline ends. The CDR3 is 14 amino acids. The V gene's germline CDR1 is MDHEN and CDR2 SYDVKM.

This chain links TRBV19 with TRBJ1-1; maybe TRBD1 (5 bases). Germline assignment: CDR1 LNHDA and CDR2 SQIVND (reference sequence). Trimming pared 7 bases from V and 2 bases from J, leaving 11 bases between. The CDR3 runs 13 residues. The chain's CDR3 is CASKGLGNTEAFF. CDR3 nucleotide sequence: TGTGCCAGTAAGGGGCTAGGAAACACTGAAGCTTTCTTT.

The chain employs TRBV3-1 (or the pseudogene TRBV3-2) and TRBJ1-2; TRBD1 agrees at 10 bases. The germline V gene has CDR1 LGHDT and CDR2 YNNKEL (reference sequence). This CDR3 has 15 residues. The V segment lost 4 bases and the J segment 7 bases; nucleotides outside the gene matches: 9. CDR3 sequence reads: CASSRRSTGGRGYTF. The DNA of the CDR3 is TGTGCCAGCAGCCGACGATCGACAGGGGGCCGTGGCTACACCTTC.

V and J are TRBV6-2 or TRBV6-3 and TRBJ2-4; 13 bases match TRBD2. The junction had 12 bases not matched to a gene; V was cut back by 2 bases and J by 2 bases. The germline V gene encodes CDR1 MNHEY and CDR2 SVGEGT. The CDR3 covers 20 residues. The chain's CDR3 is CASSYRPGTSGVLSKNIQYF. The CDR3 DNA reads TGTGCCAGCAGTTACCGTCCCGGGACTAGCGGGGTCTTGTCCAAAAACATTCAGTACTTC.

The rearrangement uses TRBV11-3 and TRBJ1-1; D perhaps matches TRBD1 (5 bases). The germline V gene encodes CDR1 SGHNT and CDR2 YENEEA. The ends were cut back, 4 bases at V and 6 bases at J, with 12 bases in the middle. The CDR3 totals 13 residues. The CDR3 sequence is CASSSPRTPEAFF. CDR3 in DNA: TGTGCCAGCAGCTCTCCGAGGACACCTGAAGCTTTCTTT.

The chain uses TRBV12-3 or TRBV12-4 and TRBJ2-7; perhaps TRBD1 as D (6 bases). V was trimmed by 9 bases and J by 3 bases, leaving 15 bases between them. The CDR3 covers 13 residues. CDR3 residues: CASQNRVDYEQYF. CDR3 sequence (DNA): TGTGCCAGTCAAAACAGGGTTGACTACGAGCAGTACTTC.

The chain links TRBV24-1 to TRBJ2-1, with 9 positions matching TRBD1. The CDR3 is made up of 15 amino acids. Germline lookup yields CDR1 KGHDR and CDR2 SFDVKD. The V gene end was trimmed by 0 bases and the J gene end by 8 bases; junction bases not matched to a gene: 4. CDR3 amino acids: CATSDLRTGADEQFF. CDR3 nucleotides: TGTGCCACCAGTGATTTGCGGACAGGGGCGGATGAGCAGTTCTTC.

The V gene is TRBV24-1, the J gene TRBJ2-4; 7 positions match TRBD2. This CDR3 spans 16 amino acids. CDR1 KGHDR and CDR2 SFDVKD come from the germline V gene. V dropped 9 bases and J dropped 0; count of bases not matched to a gene: 10. In nucleotides, the CDR3 is TGTGCCACCTCGGGGGGATCCCCTTTAGCCAAAAACATTCAGTACTTC. This encodes CATSGGSPLAKNIQYF.

The chain joins TRBV6-6 to TRBJ2-1; D is undetermined. CDR1 and CDR2 (germline): MNHNY, SVGAGI (reference sequence). The CDR3 consists of 13 residues. The V end was cut by 7 bases, the J end by 3 bases, with 10 bases between. CDR3 DNA sequence: TGTGCCAGCAATAGTAATGGCTACAATGAGCAGTTCTTC. Protein product: CASNSNGYNEQFF.

This clone has only one observation. V usage is TRBV9 and J usage is TRBJ2-1; 8 bases are shared with TRBD2. In germline, CDR1 is SGDLS, CDR2 YYNGEE. V was pared by 0 bases and J by 7 bases, with 9 bases of the junction left unmatched. CDR3 length: 16 amino acids. This CDR3 reads CASSVGEGLVSNEQFF. As DNA, the CDR3 is TGTGCCAGCAGCGTAGGAGAGGGACTAGTATCAAATGAGCAGTTCTTC.

The J gene is TRBJ2-2, the V gene TRBV4-3, with D possibly being TRBD2 (7 bases). V was cut by 7 bases and J by 6 bases, with 18 bases left in between. The CDR3 is made up of 15 amino acids. CDR1 and CDR2 (germline): LGHNA, YSLEER. This CDR3 reads CASTQGWGGAGELFF. CDR3 in DNA: TGCGCCAGCACACAGGGATGGGGGGGAGCCGGGGAGCTGTTTTTT.